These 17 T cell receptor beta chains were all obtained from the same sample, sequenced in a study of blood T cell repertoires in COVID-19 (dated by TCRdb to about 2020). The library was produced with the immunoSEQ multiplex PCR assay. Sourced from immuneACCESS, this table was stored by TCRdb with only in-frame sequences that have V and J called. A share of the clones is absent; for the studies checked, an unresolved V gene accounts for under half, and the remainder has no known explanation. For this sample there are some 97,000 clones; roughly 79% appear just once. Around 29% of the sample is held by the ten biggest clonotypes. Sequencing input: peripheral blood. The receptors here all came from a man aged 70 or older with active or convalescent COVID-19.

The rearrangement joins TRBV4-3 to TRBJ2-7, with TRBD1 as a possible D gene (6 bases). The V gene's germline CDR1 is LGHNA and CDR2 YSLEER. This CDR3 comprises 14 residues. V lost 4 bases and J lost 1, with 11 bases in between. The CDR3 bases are TGCGCCAGCAGCCCGGGACACGGTTCCTACGAGCAGTACTTC. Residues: CASSPGHGSYEQYF.

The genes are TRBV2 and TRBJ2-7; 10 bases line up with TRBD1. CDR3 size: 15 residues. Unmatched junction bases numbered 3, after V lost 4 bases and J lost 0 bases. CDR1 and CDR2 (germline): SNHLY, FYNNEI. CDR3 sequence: CASSVGTGDSYEQYF. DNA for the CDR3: TGTGCCAGCAGTGTAGGGACAGGGGACTCCTACGAGCAGTACTTC.

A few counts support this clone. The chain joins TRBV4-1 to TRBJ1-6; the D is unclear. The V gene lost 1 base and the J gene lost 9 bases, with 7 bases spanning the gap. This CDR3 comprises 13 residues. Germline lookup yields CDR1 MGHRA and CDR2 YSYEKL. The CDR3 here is CASSQGPSSPLHF. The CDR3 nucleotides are TGCGCCAGCAGCCAAGGTCCCAGTTCACCCCTCCACTTT.

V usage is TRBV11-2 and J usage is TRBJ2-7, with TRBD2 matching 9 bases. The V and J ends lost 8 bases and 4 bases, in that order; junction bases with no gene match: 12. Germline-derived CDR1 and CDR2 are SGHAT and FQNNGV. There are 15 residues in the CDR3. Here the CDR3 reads CASAPWGAGGYEQYF. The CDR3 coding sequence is TGTGCCAGCGCCCCTTGGGGTGCGGGGGGGTACGAGCAGTACTTC. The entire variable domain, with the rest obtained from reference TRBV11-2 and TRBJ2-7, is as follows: EAGVAQSPRYKIIEKRQSVAFWCNPISGHATLYWYQQILGQGPKLLIQFQNNGVVDDSQLPKDRFSAERLKGVDSTLKIQPAKLEDSAVYLCASAPWGAGGYEQYFGPGTRLTVT.

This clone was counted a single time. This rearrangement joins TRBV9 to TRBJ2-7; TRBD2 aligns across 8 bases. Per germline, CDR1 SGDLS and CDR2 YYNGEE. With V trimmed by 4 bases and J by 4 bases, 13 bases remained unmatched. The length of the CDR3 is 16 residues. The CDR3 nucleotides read TGTGCCAGCAGCCCCACCCTTGGCGGGGGGTCGTACGAGCAGTACTTC. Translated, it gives CASSPTLGGGSYEQYF.

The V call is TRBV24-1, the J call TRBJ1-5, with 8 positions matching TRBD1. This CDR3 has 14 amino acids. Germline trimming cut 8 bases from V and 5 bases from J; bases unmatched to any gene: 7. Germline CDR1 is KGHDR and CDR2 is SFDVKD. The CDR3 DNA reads TGTGCCACCATCGTGGACAGGGAAGATCAGCCCCAGCATTTT. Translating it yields CATIVDREDQPQHF.

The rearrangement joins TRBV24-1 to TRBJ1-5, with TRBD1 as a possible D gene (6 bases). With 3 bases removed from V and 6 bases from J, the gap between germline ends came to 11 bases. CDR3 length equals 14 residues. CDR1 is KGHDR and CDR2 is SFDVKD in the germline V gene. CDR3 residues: CATSDPDRPQPQHF. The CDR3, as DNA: TGTGCCACCAGTGATCCCGACAGGCCTCAGCCCCAGCATTTT.

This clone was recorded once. CDR3 residues: CASSPRQGTDTQYF. CDR3 DNA sequence: TGTGCCAGCAGCCCCCGACAGGGCACAGATACGCAGTATTTT. V is TRBV3-1 (or the pseudogene TRBV3-2) and J is TRBJ2-3; D is possibly TRBD1 (6 bases). Germline V gene data show CDR1 as LGHDT and CDR2 as YNNKEL (reference sequence). The CDR3 is 14 residues long. Trimming took 4 bases from V and 1 from J, leaving 9 bases between them.

CDR3 region: CASRRNMNTEAFF. The DNA for the CDR3 is TGTGCCAGCAGGAGGAACATGAACACTGAAGCTTTCTTT. V usage is TRBV6-6 and J usage is TRBJ1-1; D is uncertain. Trimming stripped 6 bases from V and 0 bases from J, with 8 bases between. Germline V gene data show CDR1 as MNHNY and CDR2 as SVGAGI (reference sequence). The CDR3 spans 13 residues.

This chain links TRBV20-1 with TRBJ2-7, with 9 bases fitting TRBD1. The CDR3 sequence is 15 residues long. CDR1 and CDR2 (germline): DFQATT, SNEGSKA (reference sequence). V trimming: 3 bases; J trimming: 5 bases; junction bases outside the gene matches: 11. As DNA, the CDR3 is TGCAGTGCTAGTCTCTCCGGACAGGGGACCGACGAGCAGTACTTC. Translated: CSASLSGQGTDEQYF.

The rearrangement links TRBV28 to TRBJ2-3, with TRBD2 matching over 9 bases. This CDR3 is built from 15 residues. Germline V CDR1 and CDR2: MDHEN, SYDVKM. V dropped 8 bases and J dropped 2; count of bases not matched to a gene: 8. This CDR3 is CASGGIAGVTDTQYF. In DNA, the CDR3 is TGTGCCAGCGGGGGGATAGCGGGGGTCACAGATACGCAGTATTTT.

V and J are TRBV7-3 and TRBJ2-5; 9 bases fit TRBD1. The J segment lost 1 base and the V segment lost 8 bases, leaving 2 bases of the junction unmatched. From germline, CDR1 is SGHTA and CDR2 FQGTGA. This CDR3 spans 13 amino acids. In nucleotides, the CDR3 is TGTGCCAGCGCGACAGGGGGCCAAGAGACCCAGTACTTC. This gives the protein CASATGGQETQYF.

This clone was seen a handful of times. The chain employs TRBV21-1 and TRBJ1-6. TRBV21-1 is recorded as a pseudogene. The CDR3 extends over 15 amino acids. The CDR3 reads CASRGGGENRSPLHF. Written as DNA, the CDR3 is TGTGCCAGTAGGGGCGGAGGGGAGAATCGTTCACCCCTCCACTTT.

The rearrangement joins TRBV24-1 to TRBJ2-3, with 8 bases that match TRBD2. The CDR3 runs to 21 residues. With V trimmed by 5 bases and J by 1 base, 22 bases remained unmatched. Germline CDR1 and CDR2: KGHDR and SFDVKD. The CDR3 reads CATSGGRASGSRWEGTDTQYF. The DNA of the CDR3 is TGTGCCACCAGTGGCGGCAGGGCTAGCGGGTCCAGGTGGGAGGGCACAGATACGCAGTATTTT.

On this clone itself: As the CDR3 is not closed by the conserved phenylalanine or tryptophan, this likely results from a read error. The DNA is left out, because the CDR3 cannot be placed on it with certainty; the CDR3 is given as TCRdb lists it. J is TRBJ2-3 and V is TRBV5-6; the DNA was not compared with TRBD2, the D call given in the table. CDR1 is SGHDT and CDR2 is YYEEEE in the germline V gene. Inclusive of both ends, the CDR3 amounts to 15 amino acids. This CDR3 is CASSSTPWLAGAFGI.

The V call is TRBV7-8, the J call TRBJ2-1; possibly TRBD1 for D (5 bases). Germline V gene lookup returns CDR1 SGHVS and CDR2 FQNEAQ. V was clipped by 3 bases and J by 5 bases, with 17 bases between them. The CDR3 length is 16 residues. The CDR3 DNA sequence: TGTGCCAGCAGCTTGTTAGGGGAAGGGTCTGACAATGAGCAGTTCTTC. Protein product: CASSLLGEGSDNEQFF.

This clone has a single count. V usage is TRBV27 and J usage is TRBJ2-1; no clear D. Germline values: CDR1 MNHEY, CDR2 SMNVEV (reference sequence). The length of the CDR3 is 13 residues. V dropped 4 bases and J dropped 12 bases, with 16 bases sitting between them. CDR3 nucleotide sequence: TGTGCCAGCAGTTCAGACCCTAGTCTAGGGCAGTTCTTC. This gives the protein CASSSDPSLGQFF.